One T cell receptor beta chain is described in this entry. This record comes from a study of blood T cell repertoires in COVID-19. The wider study: Samples came from the United States, Italy and Spain, spanning acute and convalescent COVID-19. From T cells, B-cell-depleted T cells, or PBMCs came the material, which was cDNA or gDNA.

Per the study methods: Estimated nucleated cell counts came from reference gene primer amplification. The protocol was immunoSEQ multiplex PCR, while the TCRdb copy is restricted to in-frame clones and leaves out a portion. V, J and clone size reflect that table, while D and trimming were determined from the DNA. The table shows some 140,000 clones, with roughly three quarters occurring only once. The CDR3 consists of 16 residues. Trimming removed 4 bases from V and 5 bases from J; junction bases left unmatched: 10. The germline V gene has CDR1 SGHTA and CDR2 FQGNSA. The genes are TRBV7-2 and TRBJ2-3; 9 bases fit TRBD2. Sequenced sample: peripheral blood. The origin of this receptor is an elderly man with acute or convalescent COVID-19. CDR3 protein: CASSSGTSRWRDTQYF. The CDR3 DNA sequence: TGTGCCAGCAGCTCAGGGACTAGCAGGTGGCGAGATACGCAGTATTTT. Using reference TRBV7-2 and TRBJ2-3 for the parts outside the CDR3, the full variable domain is GAGVSQSPSNKVTEKGKDVELRCDPISGHTALYWYRQSLGQGLEFLIYFQGNSAPDKSGLPSDRFSAERTGGSVSTLTIQRTQQEDSAVYLCASSSGTSRWRDTQYFGPGTRLTVL.